The next 13 T cell receptor beta chains were all read from a single sample in a study of CD8+ T cells in alopecia areata (dated by TCRdb to 2016 to 2019). The protocol used for the library was the immunoSEQ multiplex PCR assay. RNA was extracted from all samples and reverse transcribed into cDNA, which served as template for TCR sequencing. The source is immuneACCESS, and TCRdb retained only in-frame sequences with V and J called. Part of the clones is not carried over; for the studies checked, unresolved V genes explain less than half of this, and the remainder is unexplained. The sample table lists about 130,000 clones, roughly 61% of them with a count of one. 3.5% to 5.5% of the sample lies in the top ten. The time point label corresponds to: baseline before oral tofacitinib. The specimen was CD4+ T cells sorted from blood, collected at week 0. Receptors were obtained from a human donor with alopecia areata.

This clone came up once. The chain employs TRBV9 and TRBJ1-2; weak D call: TRBD1 (5 bases). The V gene lost 0 bases and the J gene lost 2 bases, with 8 bases spanning the gap. In germline, CDR1 is SGDLS, CDR2 YYNGEE. The CDR3 loop spans 14 amino acids. CDR3 sequence reads: CASSVGGDNYGYTF. The CDR3 DNA is TGTGCCAGCAGCGTAGGAGGGGACAACTATGGCTACACCTTC.

The chain couples TRBV5-6 to TRBJ1-6, with D uncertain. Trimming took off 5 bases at V and 9 bases at J, with 9 bases between the two ends. This CDR3 has 12 amino acids. CDR1 SGHDT and CDR2 YYEEEE come from the germline V gene. CDR3 sequence reads: CASSLHGSPLHF. DNA for the CDR3: TGTGCCAGCAGTCTGCATGGTTCACCCCTCCACTTT. Drawing the rest from reference TRBV5-6 and TRBJ1-6, the complete variable domain is DAGVTQSPTHLIKTRGQQVTLRCSPKSGHDTVSWYQQALGQGPQFIFQYYEEEERQRGNFPDRFSGHQFPNYSSELNVNALLLGDSALYLCASSLHGSPLHFGNGTRLTVT.

The chain is built from TRBV27 and TRBJ1-1, with D maybe TRBD1 (5 bases). The CDR3 sequence is 11 residues long. V lost 6 bases to trimming and J lost 7 bases, with 9 bases between them. The germline gives CDR1 MNHEY, CDR2 SMNVEV (reference sequence). CDR3 sequence: CASSSGGEAFF. In DNA form, the CDR3 reads TGTGCCAGCAGCTCCGGGGGTGAAGCTTTCTTT.

The chain recombines TRBV30 with TRBJ1-3; no reliable D call. Germline loops: CDR1 GTSNPN, CDR2 SVGIG (reference sequence). This CDR3 spans 14 amino acids. With 5 bases removed from V and 4 bases from J, the gap between germline ends came to 15 bases. CDR3: CAWQQKGAGNTIYF. CDR3 nucleotides: TGTGCCTGGCAACAGAAGGGAGCAGGAAACACCATATATTTT.

This rearrangement joins TRBV6-5 to TRBJ2-1; D is perhaps TRBD1 or TRBD2 (5 bases each). V was pared by 0 bases and J by 15 bases, with 21 bases between. CDR3 length: 15 amino acids. Germline-derived CDR1 and CDR2 are MNHEY and SVGAGI. The CDR3 loop is CASSYSEIRDPRLFF. For the CDR3, the DNA is TGTGCCAGCAGTTACTCCGAAATCCGGGACCCTCGGTTGTTCTTC.

The table lists this clone with a few counts. CDR3 loop: CASSPGTGSSYNSPLHF. CDR3 in DNA: TGTGCCAGCAGCCCCGGGACAGGGAGCTCCTATAATTCACCCCTCCACTTT. The V call is TRBV7-9, the J call TRBJ1-6; 9 nucleotides match TRBD1. The CDR3 contains 17 residues. With V trimmed by 5 bases and J by 0 bases, 5 bases remained unmatched. Germline loops: CDR1 SEHNR, CDR2 FQNEAQ (reference sequence). The entire variable domain, with the rest obtained from reference TRBV7-9 and TRBJ1-6, is as follows: DTGVSQNPRHKITKRGQNVTFRCDPISEHNRLYWYRQTLGQGPEFLTYFQNEAQLEKSRLLSDRFSAERPKGSFSTLEIQRTEQGDSAMYLCASSPGTGSSYNSPLHFGNGTRLTVT.

This sequence joins TRBV4-1 and TRBJ2-7, with a weak D call TRBD1 (5 bases). The germline gives CDR1 MGHRA, CDR2 YSYEKL. This CDR3 has 15 amino acids. Trimming cost V 4 bases and J 0 bases, with 13 bases left between them. CDR3 sequence (DNA): TGCGCCAGCAGCCTAGACAGTTTGAGCTCCTACGAGCAGTACTTC. The encoded protein is CASSLDSLSSYEQYF.

V and J are TRBV6-5 and TRBJ1-4; D is unresolved. CDR1 and CDR2 from the germline V gene are MNHEY and SVGAGI. V dropped 6 bases and J dropped 8 bases, with 7 bases sitting between them. The CDR3 consists of 11 residues. Here the CDR3 DNA reads TGTGCCAGCAGATTTGGGGAAAAACTGTTTTTT. The encoded protein is CASRFGEKLFF.

The chain has TRBV7-9 and TRBJ2-3; D unresolved. V gave up 3 bases and J gave up 4 bases, with 14 bases separating them. This CDR3 region has 15 residues. CDR1 and CDR2 from the germline V gene are SEHNR and FQNEAQ (reference sequence). Written as DNA, the CDR3 is TGTGCCAGCAGCTTTGGGGTTCCTACCTCAGATACGCAGTATTTT. It codes for CASSFGVPTSDTQYF.

The chain has TRBV4-3 and TRBJ2-3; D remains unclear. The V gene's germline CDR1 is LGHNA and CDR2 YSLEER. The ends were cut back, 0 bases at V and 3 bases at J, with 4 bases in the middle. CDR3 size: 13 residues. The DNA for the CDR3 is TGCGCCAGCAGCCAAGAGTGGACAGATACGCAGTATTTT. This gives the protein CASSQEWTDTQYF.

This clone has more than one count but fewer than ten. The rearrangement joins TRBV7-2 to TRBJ2-2, with D unresolved. Trimming pared 5 bases from V and 1 base from J, leaving 5 bases between. Looked up from germline, CDR1 is SGHTA and CDR2 is FQGNSA. There are 13 residues in the CDR3. CDR3 in DNA: TGTGCCAGCAGCCTGAAGAACACCGGGGAGCTGTTTTTT. Residues: CASSLKNTGELFF.

This clone was seen more than once but under ten times. This rearrangement joins TRBV10-3 to TRBJ1-5; a weak D match, TRBD1 (5 bases). The V end was cut by 0 bases, the J end by 5 bases, with 11 bases between. The CDR3 runs to 15 residues. Germline CDR1 and CDR2: ENHRY and SYGVKD. CDR3 protein: CAISESMDTHQPQHF. CDR3 sequence (DNA): TGTGCCATCAGTGAGTCCATGGACACTCATCAGCCCCAGCATTTT.

The rearrangement joins TRBV5-1 to TRBJ2-2; D gene uncertain. Germline V gene data show CDR1 as SGHRS and CDR2 as YFSETQ. V was clipped by 1 base and J by 2 bases, with 9 bases between them. This CDR3 is built from 15 residues. The CDR3 region is CASSLKSANTGELFF. The CDR3 DNA reads TGCGCCAGCAGCTTGAAGTCAGCCAACACCGGGGAGCTGTTTTTT.